The 27 T cell receptor beta chains in this list originate from one sample, sequenced in a study of response to subunit inactivated influenza vaccine. Via MiXCR, TCRdb re-called the RT-PCR reads, giving one row per CDR3 protein. The repertoire holds about 480,000 distinct CDR3 sequences, with approximately 10% as singletons. The sequencing used PBMCs from blood, collected roughly 46 days after vaccination. The source is a man aged 50 to 60 who received an inactivated influenza vaccine.

V is TRBV7-6 and J is TRBJ2-2; 7 bases match TRBD2. This CDR3 contains 16 residues. Trimming at V came to 1 base and at J to 1 base, leaving 3 bases not matched to a gene. Germline CDR1 is SGHVS and CDR2 is FNYEAQ. DNA of the CDR3: TGTGCCAGCAGCTTAGAAACTAGCGAGAACACCGGGGAGCTGTTTTTT. Residues: CASSLETSENTGELFF.

The V and J genes are TRBV18 and TRBJ2-5; D remains ambiguous. V lost 0 bases and J lost 5, with 16 bases in between. Germline V gives CDR1 KGHSH, CDR2 LQKENI. The length of the CDR3 is 16 residues. In DNA form, the CDR3 reads TGTGCCAGCTCACCACCGGTGGGGAATTTATGGGAGACCCAGTACTTC. Its protein product is CASSPPVGNLWETQYF.

This clonotype was observed at least ten times. This rearrangement joins TRBV6-2 or TRBV6-3 to TRBJ2-1; TRBD2 agrees at 7 bases. The J segment lost 4 bases and the V segment lost 5 bases, leaving 8 bases of the junction unmatched. This CDR3 has 15 amino acids. CDR1 and CDR2 (germline): MNHEY, SVGEGT. The CDR3 nucleotides read TGTGCCAGCAGTCCAGGACTAGAATTTTACAATGAGCAGTTCTTC. Translating it yields CASSPGLEFYNEQFF.

This clonotype came up a few times. The chain combines TRBV10-3 with TRBJ2-1; 8 bases line up with TRBD1. This CDR3 has 14 residues. The trim removed 7 bases at V and 7 bases at J, leaving 9 bases unmatched. The V gene's germline CDR1 is ENHRY and CDR2 SYGVKD. CDR3 DNA: TGTGCCATCATGGAGCAGGGGGCGGTTAATGAGCAGTTCTTC. Its protein product is CAIMEQGAVNEQFF.

The J gene is TRBJ2-3, the V gene TRBV6-5; the D gene is possibly TRBD2 (6 bases). The length of the CDR3 is 15 residues. Germline V CDR1 and CDR2: MNHEY, SVGAGI. Trimming removed 0 bases at V and 2 bases at J, with 9 bases between. The CDR3 is CASSYSSGYTDTQYF. In DNA form, the CDR3 reads TGTGCCAGCAGTTACTCTAGCGGTTACACAGATACGCAGTATTTT.

This clonotype came up a few times. The rearrangement uses TRBV2 and TRBJ1-5; the match to TRBD1 covers 7 bases. This CDR3 region has 14 residues. Per the germline V gene, CDR1 is SNHLY and CDR2 is FYNNEI. With V trimmed by 5 bases and J by 5 bases, 6 bases remained unmatched. CDR3 amino acids: CASSKQGRYQPQHF. CDR3 nucleotide sequence: TGTGCCAGCAGTAAACAGGGGAGATATCAGCCCCAGCATTTT. The variable domain in full, with the rest retrieved from reference TRBV2 and TRBJ1-5, is EPEVTQTPSHQVTQMGQEVILRCVPISNHLYFYWYRQILGQKVEFLVSFYNNEISEKSEIFDDQFSVERPDGSNFTLKIRSTKLEDSAMYFCASSKQGRYQPQHFGDGTRLSIL.

The genes are TRBV11-1 and TRBJ2-1; TRBD2 matches 12 bases. The CDR3 has 18 amino acids. Germline V gene lookup returns CDR1 SGHAT and CDR2 FQDESV (reference sequence). The V segment lost 5 bases and the J segment 0 bases; nucleotides outside the gene matches: 8. CDR3 sequence: CASSPPGLAGSSYNEQFF. CDR3 coding DNA: TGTGCCAGCAGCCCACCGGGACTAGCGGGTTCCTCCTACAATGAGCAGTTCTTC.

Only a few counts were recorded for this clonotype. DNA for the CDR3: TGCAGTGCTAGAGGTCTCAGCGACTATGGCTACACCTTC. It translates to CSARGLSDYGYTF. The J gene is TRBJ1-2, the V gene TRBV20-1, with D unclear. V dropped 1 base and J dropped 3 bases, with 9 bases sitting between them. Germline CDR1 reads DFQATT; CDR2 reads SNEGSKA (reference sequence). This CDR3 region has 13 residues.

The table lists this clonotype with a few counts. This chain links TRBV4-1 with TRBJ1-2; D not certain. Trimming cost V 4 bases and J 0 bases, with 12 bases left between them. Germline-derived CDR1 and CDR2 are MGHRA and YSYEKL. There are 15 residues in the CDR3. CDR3 coding DNA: TGCGCCAGCAGCCGAGACCGGGGAGCTAACTATGGCTACACCTTC. It codes for CASSRDRGANYGYTF.

This clonotype has just one count. The chain joins TRBV12-3 or TRBV12-4 to TRBJ2-3; D perhaps matches TRBD2 (6 bases). The CDR3 has 12 amino acids. The V and J ends lost 10 bases and 2 bases respectively, with 10 bases between them. The CDR3 DNA follows: TGTGCCACAGGGACTCTCACAGATACGCAGTATTTT. Protein sequence: CATGTLTDTQYF.

The CDR3, as DNA: TGTGCCACCAGTGCGGCGGGAGGCCCCTACGAGCAGTACTTC. Its translation is CATSAAGGPYEQYF. The chain employs TRBV24-1 and TRBJ2-7; the match to TRBD2 covers 8 bases. J lost 2 bases, V lost 5 bases, and 4 bases had no gene match. CDR1 is KGHDR and CDR2 is SFDVKD in the germline V gene. The length of the CDR3 is 14 residues.

The chain links TRBV7-8 to TRBJ2-1; 9 nucleotides match TRBD2. The germline V gene has CDR1 SGHVS and CDR2 FQNEAQ. The CDR3 sequence is 15 residues long. V shed 3 bases, J shed 4 bases, and the junction held 4 bases outside the gene matches. DNA of the CDR3: TGTGCCAGCAGCTTTGTGACTAGCGGTTACAATGAGCAGTTCTTC. Its translation is CASSFVTSGYNEQFF.

There are a few counts of this clonotype. The chain recombines TRBV11-3 with TRBJ2-1; no definite D call. The CDR3 covers 15 residues. Trimming left V 5 bases short and J 0 bases short, with 11 bases between. Germline values: CDR1 SGHNT, CDR2 YENEEA. CDR3 nucleotide sequence: TGTGCCAGCAGCCGTAGCCTGAGCTCCTACAATGAGCAGTTCTTC. It yields the protein CASSRSLSSYNEQFF.

This clonotype was seen ten or more times. V gene TRBV2 combines with J gene TRBJ2-7; 11 bases agree with TRBD1. The J segment lost 5 bases and the V segment lost 6 bases, leaving 6 bases of the junction unmatched. Germline V gene lookup returns CDR1 SNHLY and CDR2 FYNNEI. The CDR3 covers 14 residues. This chain's CDR3 is CASRRTGGKNEQYF. Here the CDR3 DNA reads TGTGCCAGCAGGCGGACAGGGGGCAAAAACGAGCAGTACTTC.

V is TRBV30 and J is TRBJ2-7, with D perhaps matching TRBD2 (5 bases). Germline V gene lookup returns CDR1 GTSNPN and CDR2 SVGIG (reference sequence). The length of the CDR3 is 12 residues. V gave up 8 bases and J gave up 2 bases, with 13 bases separating them. For the CDR3, the DNA is TGTGCCGCGGGCCGGGGAACCTACGAGCAGTACTTC. It translates to CAAGRGTYEQYF.

This clonotype appeared a few times. V usage is TRBV4-2 and J usage is TRBJ2-3; a possible D gene is TRBD2 (5 bases). The V and J ends lost 3 bases and 0 bases respectively, with 10 bases between them. This CDR3 has 15 amino acids. Germline V lookup: CDR1 LGHNA, CDR2 YNFKEQ. The CDR3 nucleotides are TGTGCCAGCAGCCAGGACTGGCACAGCACAGATACGCAGTATTTT. It specifies CASSQDWHSTDTQYF.

The chain employs TRBV7-9 and TRBJ2-3; unclear D gene. The V end was cut by 1 base, the J end by 2 bases, with 13 bases between. Per the germline V gene, CDR1 is SEHNR and CDR2 is FQNEAQ (reference sequence). CDR3 length: 16 amino acids. CDR3: CASSLVLAGPTDTQYF. CDR3 in DNA: TGTGCCAGCAGCTTAGTTTTAGCCGGGCCCACAGATACGCAGTATTTT.

At least ten counts were recorded for this clonotype. The chain combines TRBV20-1 with TRBJ2-7, with D hard to call. The CDR3 is made up of 12 amino acids. Germline V gives CDR1 DFQATT, CDR2 SNEGSKA (reference sequence). V was pared by 0 bases and J by 6 bases, with 9 bases between. The CDR3 loop is CSARDMGFEQYF. CDR3 nucleotides: TGCAGTGCTAGAGATATGGGGTTCGAGCAGTACTTC.

This clonotype occurred a few times. CDR3 amino acids: CASSWGGGMNTEAFF. The CDR3 DNA sequence: TGTGCCAGCAGCTGGGGGGGAGGCATGAACACTGAAGCTTTCTTT. The genes are TRBV12-3 or TRBV12-4 and TRBJ1-1, with D possibly TRBD1 on 5 matching bases. This CDR3 contains 15 residues. V was clipped by 6 bases and J by 0 bases, with 14 bases between them.

This clonotype has at least ten counts. The J gene is TRBJ2-7, the V gene TRBV20-1, with TRBD2 matching over 7 bases. The ends lost 6 bases at V and 3 bases at J; junction bases unmatched: 14. This CDR3 is 15 amino acids long. Per germline, CDR1 DFQATT and CDR2 SNEGSKA (reference sequence). The CDR3 DNA sequence: TGCAGTGCGCAAAACCCCGGGACTATTGACTACGAGCAGTACTTC. Residues: CSAQNPGTIDYEQYF.

This clonotype was seen a handful of times. A single base separates this from a much larger clone, so it may be a read error. The conserved phenylalanine or tryptophan is not found at the CDR3 terminus, so this likely reflects a read error. The genes are TRBV5-1 and TRBJ1-6; D perhaps matches TRBD1 (5 bases). Trimming left V 0 bases short and J 6 bases short, with 7 bases between. The germline V gene encodes CDR1 SGHRS and CDR2 YFSETQ. This CDR3 has 14 residues. CDR3 sequence: CASSLGQINSPLHL. DNA for the CDR3: TGCGCCAGCAGCTTGGGACAGATTAATTCACCCCTCCACCTT.

The chain recombines TRBV27 with TRBJ2-1; D uncertain. Trimming shortened V by 5 bases and J by 4 bases, and 9 bases separated the two germline ends. Germline V CDR1 and CDR2: MNHEY, SMNVEV (reference sequence). The CDR3 has 13 amino acids. The DNA of the CDR3 is TGTGCCAGCAGTCACGCAGTTTACAATGAGCAGTTCTTC. Amino acids: CASSHAVYNEQFF.

The chain joins TRBV29-1 to TRBJ2-3; the D is unclear. The germline V gene has CDR1 SQVTM and CDR2 ANQGSEA. Trimming cost V 6 bases and J 0 bases, with 10 bases left between them. This CDR3 region has 13 residues. CDR3 amino acids: CSVNRASTDTQYF. The DNA of the CDR3 is TGCAGCGTGAATAGAGCTAGCACAGATACGCAGTATTTT.

V usage is TRBV4-1 and J usage is TRBJ2-7; no clear D. V gave up 1 base and J gave up 2 bases, with 15 bases separating them. This CDR3 is 16 amino acids long. Germline CDR1 reads MGHRA; CDR2 reads YSYEKL. CDR3 region: CASSQVGKTVTYEQYF. The CDR3 DNA follows: TGCGCCAGCAGCCAAGTGGGAAAAACAGTAACCTACGAGCAGTACTTC.

This clonotype was seen more than once but under ten times. The chain is built from TRBV20-1 and TRBJ2-7, with TRBD1 as a possible D gene (6 bases). Trimming left V 0 bases short and J 5 bases short, with 8 bases between. CDR1 and CDR2 (germline): DFQATT, SNEGSKA (reference sequence). The CDR3 has 12 amino acids. The CDR3 spells CSARDGQHEQYF. CDR3 sequence (DNA): TGCAGTGCTAGAGATGGACAGCACGAGCAGTACTTC.

This clonotype occurred many times. CDR3 nucleotides: TGTGCCAGCAGTTACGGGCCGGGAGGCGATGGTGAGCAGTTCTTC. Translation gives CASSYGPGGDGEQFF. The V gene is TRBV6-5, the J gene TRBJ2-1, with 7 bases that match TRBD2. V was clipped by 2 bases and J by 9 bases; unmatched bases: 10. The CDR3 runs to 15 residues. Germline assignment: CDR1 MNHEY and CDR2 SVGAGI.

The chain employs TRBV11-2 and TRBJ2-7, with 8 nucleotides matching TRBD2. Germline trimming cut 0 bases from V and 4 bases from J; bases unmatched to any gene: 5. CDR3 length: 15 amino acids. CDR1 SGHAT and CDR2 FQNNGV come from the germline V gene. The CDR3 DNA reads as TGTGCCAGCAGCTTAGACTCGCGGGAGGTATACGAGCAGTACTTC. It is translated as CASSLDSREVYEQYF.